These 10 T cell receptor beta chains originate from one sample sequenced in a study of blood T cell repertoires in COVID-19. Some clones are missing from TCRdb's copy, which holds only in-frame ones; the method was immunoSEQ multiplex PCR. The data contain approximately 360,000 clones, roughly nine tenths of them singletons. Sequenced sample: peripheral blood. These receptors originate from a man in his forties with acute or convalescent COVID-19.

The rearrangement joins TRBV4-2 to TRBJ2-1, with TRBD2 as a possible D gene (7 bases). Per the germline V gene, CDR1 is LGHNA and CDR2 is YNFKEQ. The V and J ends lost 5 bases and 7 bases respectively, with 18 bases between them. The CDR3 is made up of 15 amino acids. The CDR3 DNA is TGTGCCAGCAGCGAGGGACAATACGGGGGGAATGAGCAGTTCTTC. As protein: CASSEGQYGGNEQFF.

V is TRBV14 and J is TRBJ1-6, with 8 bases fitting TRBD1. In germline, CDR1 is SGHDN, CDR2 FVKESK. There are 15 residues in the CDR3. V dropped 3 bases and J dropped 7; count of bases not matched to a gene: 5. This CDR3 reads CASSHWDRKNSPLHF. The CDR3 region has the DNA TGTGCCAGCAGCCACTGGGACAGGAAAAATTCACCCCTCCACTTT.

The rearrangement uses TRBV29-1 and TRBJ1-1; 8 bases map to TRBD1. CDR3 size: 12 residues. The V gene end was trimmed by 5 bases and the J gene end by 3 bases; junction bases not matched to a gene: 2. Per germline, CDR1 SQVTM and CDR2 ANQGSEA. CDR3 loop: CSVSQGDTEAFF. The CDR3 DNA follows: TGCAGCGTTTCACAGGGGGACACTGAAGCTTTCTTT.

The chain is built from TRBV27 and TRBJ2-7; D unresolved. The CDR3 is 13 residues long. Trimming took off 5 bases at V and 7 bases at J, with 15 bases between the two ends. The V gene's germline CDR1 is MNHEY and CDR2 SMNVEV (reference sequence). CDR3 amino acids: CASSPLVTGEQYF. CDR3 DNA sequence: TGTGCCAGCAGTCCGCTAGTGACTGGGGAGCAGTACTTC.

The sample holds a few counts of this clone. J is TRBJ1-5 and V is TRBV9, with 9 bases lining up with TRBD1. Per germline, CDR1 SGDLS and CDR2 YYNGEE. The CDR3 sequence is 15 residues long. V was clipped by 5 bases and J by 3 bases; unmatched bases: 6. CDR3 loop: CASSVGTGLNQPQHF. The CDR3 nucleotides are TGTGCCAGCAGTGTCGGGACAGGGCTCAATCAGCCCCAGCATTTT.

The chain recombines TRBV27 with TRBJ2-3, with D possibly TRBD1 on 5 matching bases. V was trimmed by 4 bases and J by 0 bases, leaving 14 bases between them. The CDR3 runs to 16 residues. The germline CDR1 and CDR2 sequences are MNHEY and SMNVEV (reference sequence). The CDR3 spells CASSSYSDISTDTQYF. In DNA, the CDR3 is TGTGCCAGCAGTTCATATTCGGACATTAGCACAGATACGCAGTATTTT.

The chain recombines TRBV6-5 with TRBJ2-7; unclear D gene. CDR1 is MNHEY and CDR2 is SVGAGI in the germline V gene. Trimming stripped 2 bases from V and 4 bases from J, with 12 bases between. This CDR3 contains 14 residues. The CDR3 reads CASSYGEELYEQYF. CDR3 DNA sequence: TGTGCCAGCAGTTACGGAGAAGAGCTTTACGAGCAGTACTTC.

The chain uses TRBV10-3 and TRBJ2-1, with 7 bases lining up with TRBD1. The CDR3 runs to 15 residues. Germline V gene lookup returns CDR1 ENHRY and CDR2 SYGVKD. Trimming removed 3 bases from V and 5 bases from J; junction bases left unmatched: 7. The CDR3 spells CAISEDRDFNNEQFF. CDR3 bases: TGTGCCATCAGTGAAGACAGGGATTTCAACAATGAGCAGTTCTTC.

V is TRBV28 and J is TRBJ1-5, with 7 bases aligning to TRBD1. CDR3 length equals 20 residues. V was clipped by 5 bases and J by 2 bases; unmatched bases: 21. Germline-derived CDR1 and CDR2 are MDHEN and SYDVKM. CDR3 nucleotides: TGTGCCAGCAGTCTCCCGGAACCGGGACAGCGGATCATAGGCAATCAGCCCCAGCATTTT. Translating it yields CASSLPEPGQRIIGNQPQHF.

This chain uses TRBV5-6 with TRBJ1-5; TRBD1 is a possible D gene (6 bases). V lost 1 base and J lost 7, with 12 bases in between. This CDR3 is 14 amino acids long. CDR1 SGHDT and CDR2 YYEEEE come from the germline V gene. The CDR3 is CASSLNPGTQPQHF. As DNA, the CDR3 is TGTGCCAGCAGCTTGAATCCAGGGACACAGCCCCAGCATTTT.